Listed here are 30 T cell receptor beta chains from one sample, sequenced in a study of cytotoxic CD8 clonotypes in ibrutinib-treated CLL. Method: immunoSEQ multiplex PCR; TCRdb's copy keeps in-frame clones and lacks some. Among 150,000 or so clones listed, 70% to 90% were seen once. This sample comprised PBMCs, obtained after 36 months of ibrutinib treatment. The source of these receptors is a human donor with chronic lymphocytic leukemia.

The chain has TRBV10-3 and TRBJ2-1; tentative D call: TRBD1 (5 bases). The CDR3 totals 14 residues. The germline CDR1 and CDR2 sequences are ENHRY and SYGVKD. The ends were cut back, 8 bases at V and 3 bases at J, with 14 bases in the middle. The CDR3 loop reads CAIGVARDYNEQFF. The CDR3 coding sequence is TGTGCCATCGGGGTAGCCAGGGACTACAATGAGCAGTTCTTC.

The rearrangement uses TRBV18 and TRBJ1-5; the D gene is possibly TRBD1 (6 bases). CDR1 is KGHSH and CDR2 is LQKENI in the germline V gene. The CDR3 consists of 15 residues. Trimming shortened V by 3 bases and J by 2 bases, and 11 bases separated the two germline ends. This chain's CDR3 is CASSPQDRRNQPQHF. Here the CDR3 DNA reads TGTGCCAGCTCACCGCAGGACAGACGCAATCAGCCCCAGCATTTT.

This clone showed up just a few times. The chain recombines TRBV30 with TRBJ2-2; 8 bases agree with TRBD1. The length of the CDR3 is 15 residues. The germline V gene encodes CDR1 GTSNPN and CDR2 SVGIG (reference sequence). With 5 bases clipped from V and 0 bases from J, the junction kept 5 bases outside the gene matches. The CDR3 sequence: CAWETGAANTGELFF. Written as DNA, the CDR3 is TGTGCCTGGGAGACAGGGGCCGCGAACACCGGGGAGCTGTTTTTT.

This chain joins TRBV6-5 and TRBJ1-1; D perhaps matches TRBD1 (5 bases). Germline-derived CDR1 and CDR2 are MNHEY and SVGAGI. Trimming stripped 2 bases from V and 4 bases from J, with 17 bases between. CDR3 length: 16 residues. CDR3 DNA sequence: TGTGCCAGCAGTTACGGATGGGGCCGGGGGTTCACTGAAGCTTTCTTT. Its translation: CASSYGWGRGFTEAFF.

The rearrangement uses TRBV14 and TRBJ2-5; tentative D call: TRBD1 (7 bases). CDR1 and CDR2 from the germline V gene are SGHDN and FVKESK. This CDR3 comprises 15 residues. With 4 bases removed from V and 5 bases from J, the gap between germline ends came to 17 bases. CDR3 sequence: CASSPFRTGGETQYF. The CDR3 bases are TGTGCCAGCAGCCCCTTCCGGACAGGAGGGGAGACCCAGTACTTC.

The CDR3 loop is CAIWTAGELFF. As DNA, the CDR3 is TGCGCCATCTGGACGGCCGGGGAGCTGTTTTTT. The genes are TRBV5-1 and TRBJ2-2; D is ambiguous. V lost 9 bases to trimming and J lost 6 bases, with 9 bases between them. Germline-derived CDR1 and CDR2 are SGHRS and YFSETQ. CDR3 length: 11 amino acids.

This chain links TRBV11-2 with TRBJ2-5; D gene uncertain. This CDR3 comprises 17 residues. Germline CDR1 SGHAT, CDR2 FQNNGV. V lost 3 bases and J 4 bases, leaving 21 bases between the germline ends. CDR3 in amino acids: CASSFLVPRRSSETQYF. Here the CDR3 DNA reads TGTGCCAGCAGCTTCCTTGTACCGAGGCGGAGCTCAGAGACCCAGTACTTC.

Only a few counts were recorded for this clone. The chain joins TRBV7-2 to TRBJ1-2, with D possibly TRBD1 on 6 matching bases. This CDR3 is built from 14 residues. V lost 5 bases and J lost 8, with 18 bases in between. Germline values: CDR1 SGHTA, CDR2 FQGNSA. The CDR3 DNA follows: TGTGCCAGCAGCCCGAACTTAGTGGGGGCGGGCTACACCTTC. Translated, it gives CASSPNLVGAGYTF. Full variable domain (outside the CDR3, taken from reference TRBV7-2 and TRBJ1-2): GAGVSQSPSNKVTEKGKDVELRCDPISGHTALYWYRQSLGQGLEFLIYFQGNSAPDKSGLPSDRFSAERTGGSVSTLTIQRTQQEDSAVYLCASSPNLVGAGYTFGSGTRLTVV.

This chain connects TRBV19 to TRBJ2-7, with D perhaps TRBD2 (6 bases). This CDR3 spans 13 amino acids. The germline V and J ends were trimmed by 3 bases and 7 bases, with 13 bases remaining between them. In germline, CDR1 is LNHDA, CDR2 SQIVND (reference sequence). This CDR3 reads CASSIGGSGEQYF. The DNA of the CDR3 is TGTGCCAGTAGTATCGGGGGATCGGGGGAGCAGTACTTC. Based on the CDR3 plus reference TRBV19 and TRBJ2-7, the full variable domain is DGGITQSPKYLFRKEGQNVTLSCEQNLNHDAMYWYRQDPGQGLRLIYYSQIVNDFQKGDIAEGYSVSREKKESFPLTVTSAQKNPTAFYLCASSIGGSGEQYFGPGTRLTVT.

CDR3 residues: CASVRTSSYNEQFF. CDR3 nucleotide sequence: TGTGCCAGTGTACGGACTAGCTCCTACAATGAGCAGTTCTTC. The V and J genes are TRBV28 and TRBJ2-1; TRBD2 matches 7 bases. This CDR3 contains 14 residues. V was pared by 9 bases and J by 0 bases, with 5 bases of the junction left unmatched. Germline values: CDR1 MDHEN, CDR2 SYDVKM. The whole variable domain, filled in from reference TRBV28 and TRBJ2-1, reads DVKVTQSSRYLVKRTGEKVFLECVQDMDHENMFWYRQDPGLGLRLIYFSYDVKMKEKGDIPEGYSVSREKKERFSLILESASTNQTSMYLCASVRTSSYNEQFFGPGTRLTVL.

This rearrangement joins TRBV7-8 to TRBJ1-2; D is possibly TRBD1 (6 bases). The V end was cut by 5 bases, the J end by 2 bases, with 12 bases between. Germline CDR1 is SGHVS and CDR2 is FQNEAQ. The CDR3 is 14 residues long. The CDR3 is CASSVSQGNYGYTF. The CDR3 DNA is TGTGCCAGCAGCGTCTCTCAGGGGAACTATGGCTACACCTTC.

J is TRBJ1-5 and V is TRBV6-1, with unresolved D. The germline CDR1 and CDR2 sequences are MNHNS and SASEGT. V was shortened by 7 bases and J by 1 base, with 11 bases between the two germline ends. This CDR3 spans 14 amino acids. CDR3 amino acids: CASTWVGSNQPQHF. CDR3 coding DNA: TGTGCCAGCACCTGGGTCGGAAGCAATCAGCCCCAGCATTTT.

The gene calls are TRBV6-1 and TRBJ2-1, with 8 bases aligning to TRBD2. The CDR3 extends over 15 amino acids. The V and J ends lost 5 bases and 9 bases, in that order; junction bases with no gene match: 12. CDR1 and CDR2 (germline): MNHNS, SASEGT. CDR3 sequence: CASSKLGREASEQFF. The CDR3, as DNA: TGTGCCAGCAGTAAGCTCGGGCGGGAGGCTAGTGAGCAGTTCTTC.

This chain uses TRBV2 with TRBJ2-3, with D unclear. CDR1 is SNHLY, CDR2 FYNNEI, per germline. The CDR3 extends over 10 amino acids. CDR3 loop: CVDPASTQYF. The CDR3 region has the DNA TGTGTTGACCCGGCCAGTACCCAGTATTTT.

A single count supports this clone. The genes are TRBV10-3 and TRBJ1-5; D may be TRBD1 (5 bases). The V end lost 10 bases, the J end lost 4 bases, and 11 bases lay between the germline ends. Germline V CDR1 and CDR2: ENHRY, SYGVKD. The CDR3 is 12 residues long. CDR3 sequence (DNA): TGTGCCACAGGGACGGAGAATCAGCCCCAGCATTTT. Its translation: CATGTENQPQHF.

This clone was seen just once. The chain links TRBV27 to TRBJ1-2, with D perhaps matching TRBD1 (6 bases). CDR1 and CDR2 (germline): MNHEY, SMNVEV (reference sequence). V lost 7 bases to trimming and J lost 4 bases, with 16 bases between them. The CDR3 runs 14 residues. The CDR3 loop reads CASKPNREGYGYTF. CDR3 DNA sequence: TGTGCCAGCAAACCCAACAGGGAAGGCTATGGCTACACCTTC.

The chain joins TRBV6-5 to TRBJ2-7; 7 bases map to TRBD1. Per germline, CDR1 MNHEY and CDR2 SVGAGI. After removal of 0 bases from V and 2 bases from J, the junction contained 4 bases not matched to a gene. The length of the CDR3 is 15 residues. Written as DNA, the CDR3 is TGTGCCAGCAGTTACTCGAGAACAGGGGCCTACGAGCAGTACTTC. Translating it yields CASSYSRTGAYEQYF.

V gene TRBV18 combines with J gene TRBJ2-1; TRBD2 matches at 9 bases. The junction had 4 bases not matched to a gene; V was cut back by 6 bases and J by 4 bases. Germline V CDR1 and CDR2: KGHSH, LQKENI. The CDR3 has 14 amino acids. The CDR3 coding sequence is TGTGCCAGCTCGTCCACTAGCGGGTACAATGAGCAGTTCTTC. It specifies CASSSTSGYNEQFF.

Here the CDR3 DNA reads TGCGCCAGCAGCACCCTACCGCGTCGTTCCTACAATGAGCAGTTCTTC. This encodes CASSTLPRRSYNEQFF. This chain joins TRBV5-1 and TRBJ2-1, with D unresolved. The CDR3 consists of 16 residues. Germline assignment: CDR1 SGHRS and CDR2 YFSETQ. The V gene lost 4 bases and the J gene lost 1 base, with 15 bases spanning the gap.

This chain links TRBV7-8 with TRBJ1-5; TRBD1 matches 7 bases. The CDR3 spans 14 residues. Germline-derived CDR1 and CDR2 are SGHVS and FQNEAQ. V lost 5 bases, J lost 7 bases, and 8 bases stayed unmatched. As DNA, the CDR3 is TGTGCCAGCAGCCCGGACAGGCTTTCGCAGCCCCAGCATTTT. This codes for CASSPDRLSQPQHF.

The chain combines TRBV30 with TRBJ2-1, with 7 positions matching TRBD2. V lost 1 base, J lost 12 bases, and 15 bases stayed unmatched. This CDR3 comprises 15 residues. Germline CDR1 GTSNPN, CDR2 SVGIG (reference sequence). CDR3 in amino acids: CAWSARGAGRRGQFF. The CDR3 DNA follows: TGTGCCTGGAGTGCACGGGGAGCGGGACGGCGGGGGCAGTTCTTC.

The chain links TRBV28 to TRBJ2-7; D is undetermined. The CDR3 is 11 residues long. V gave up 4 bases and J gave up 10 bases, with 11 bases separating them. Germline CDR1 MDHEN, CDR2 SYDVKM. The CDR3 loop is CASSSVLLQYF. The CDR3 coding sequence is TGTGCCAGCAGTTCTGTGCTCTTACAGTACTTC.

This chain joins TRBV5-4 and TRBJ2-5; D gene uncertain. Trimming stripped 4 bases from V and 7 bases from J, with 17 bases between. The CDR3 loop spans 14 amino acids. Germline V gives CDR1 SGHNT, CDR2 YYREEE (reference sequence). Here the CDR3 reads CASSRKDGLGTQYF. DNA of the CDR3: TGTGCCAGCAGCAGGAAGGACGGCTTGGGGACCCAGTACTTC.

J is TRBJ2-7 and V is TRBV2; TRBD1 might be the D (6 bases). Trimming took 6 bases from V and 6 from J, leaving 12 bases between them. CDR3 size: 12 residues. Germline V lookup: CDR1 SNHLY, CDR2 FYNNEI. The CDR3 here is CASSGLGAEQYF. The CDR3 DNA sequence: TGTGCCAGCAGCGGCTTGGGGGCCGAGCAGTACTTC. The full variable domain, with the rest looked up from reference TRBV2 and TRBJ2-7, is EPEVTQTPSHQVTQMGQEVILRCVPISNHLYFYWYRQILGQKVEFLVSFYNNEISEKSEIFDDQFSVERPDGSNFTLKIRSTKLEDSAMYFCASSGLGAEQYFGPGTRLTVT.

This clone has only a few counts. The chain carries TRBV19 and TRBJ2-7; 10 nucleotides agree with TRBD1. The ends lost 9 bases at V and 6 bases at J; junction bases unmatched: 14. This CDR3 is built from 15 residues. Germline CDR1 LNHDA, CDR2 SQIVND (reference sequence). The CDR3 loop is CASQNHGTGVSEQYF. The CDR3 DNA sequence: TGTGCCAGCCAGAATCACGGGACAGGGGTTTCCGAGCAGTACTTC.

The CDR3: CASSRVGGKLFF. The CDR3 DNA sequence: TGTGCCAGCAGCCGGGTAGGAGGCAAACTGTTTTTT. The chain joins TRBV7-8 to TRBJ1-4, with D unclear. Trimming took 5 bases from V and 11 from J, leaving 12 bases between them. In germline, CDR1 is SGHVS, CDR2 FQNEAQ. CDR3 length: 12 amino acids. The full variable domain, in which reference TRBV7-8 and TRBJ1-4 provide the parts outside the CDR3, is GAGVSQSPRYKVAKRGQDVALRCDPISGHVSLFWYQQALGQGPEFLTYFQNEAQLDKSGLPSDRFFAERPEGSVSTLKIQRTQQEDSAVYLCASSRVGGKLFFGSGTQLSVL.

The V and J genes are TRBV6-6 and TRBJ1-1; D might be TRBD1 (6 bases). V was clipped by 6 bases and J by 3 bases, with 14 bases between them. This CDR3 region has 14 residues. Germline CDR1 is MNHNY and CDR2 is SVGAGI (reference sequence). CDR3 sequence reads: CASRNNGQYTEAFF. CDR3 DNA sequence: TGTGCCAGCAGGAATAATGGACAGTACACTGAAGCTTTCTTT.

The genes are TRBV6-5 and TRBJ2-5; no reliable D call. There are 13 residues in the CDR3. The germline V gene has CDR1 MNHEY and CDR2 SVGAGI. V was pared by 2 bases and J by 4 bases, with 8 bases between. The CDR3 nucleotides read TGTGCCAGCAGTTACGGCGGTCGAGAGACCCAGTACTTC. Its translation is CASSYGGRETQYF.

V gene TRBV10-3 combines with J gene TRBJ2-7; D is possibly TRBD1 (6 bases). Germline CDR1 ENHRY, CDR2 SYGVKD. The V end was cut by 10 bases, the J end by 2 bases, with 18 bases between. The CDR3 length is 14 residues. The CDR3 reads CASRVMDSAYEQYF. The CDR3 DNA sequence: TGTGCCAGCAGGGTAATGGACAGCGCCTACGAGCAGTACTTC.

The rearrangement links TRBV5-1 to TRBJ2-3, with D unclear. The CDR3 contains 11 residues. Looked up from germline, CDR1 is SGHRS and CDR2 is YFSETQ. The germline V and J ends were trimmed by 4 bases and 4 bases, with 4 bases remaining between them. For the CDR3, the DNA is TGCGCCAGCAGCACGTCAGATACGCAGTATTTT. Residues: CASSTSDTQYF.